Presented here are 2 T cell receptor beta chains from one specimen sequenced in a study of memory CD4+ T cells and cytomegalovirus serostatus. The sort gate was single viable CD3+CD4+CD8-CD45RO+ cells for memory CD4+ T cells. Repertoires were generated with immunoSEQ multiplex PCR, while TCRdb's copy carries only in-frame clones and drops some. The table shows approximately 61,000 clones, with around three quarters occurring only once. The sample was memory CD4+ T cells from blood. Receptor source: an adult in good health and CMV-seronegative. Some clones in this sample may be carry-over from other donors' samples.

This clone was seen a single time. The chain carries TRBV7-2 and TRBJ1-1; the D is unclear. In germline, CDR1 is SGHTA, CDR2 FQGNSA. The CDR3 is 15 residues long. Trimming stripped 5 bases from V and 0 bases from J, with 13 bases between. CDR3 protein: CASSPAALVNTEAFF. The CDR3, as DNA: TGTGCCAGCAGCCCGGCCGCCCTGGTGAACACTGAAGCTTTCTTT.

The chain couples TRBV9 to TRBJ1-4; D is unclear. V lost 0 bases, J lost 6 bases, and 12 bases lay in between. The germline CDR1 and CDR2 sequences are SGDLS and YYNGEE. CDR3 length: 15 residues. CDR3 DNA: TGTGCCAGCAGCGTAGATCCATCCCCCCATGAAAAACTGTTTTTT. Translating it yields CASSVDPSPHEKLFF.